The 22 T cell receptor beta chains below come from one sample, sequenced in a study of Graves' ophthalmopathy and Graves' hyperthyroidism. RNA transcripts served as template for amplifying TCR beta CDR3 sequences. HTBI-primed first-round RT-PCR preceded second-round multiplex PCR. One entry per CDR3 protein results from TCRdb running MiXCR on the multiplex PCR reads. The data show around 1,000,000 distinct CDR3 sequences, 35% to 45% seen once. Sequenced input: peripheral blood or thyroid tissue (not recorded which). These receptors all stem from an adult man with Graves' hyperthyroidism.

V and J are TRBV6-2 or TRBV6-3 and TRBJ1-5; a weak D match, TRBD1 (6 bases). Germline V CDR1 and CDR2: MNHEY, SVGEGT. V was clipped by 2 bases and J by 7 bases, with 12 bases between them. The CDR3 sequence is 14 residues long. The CDR3 sequence is CASSYLDRRQPQHF. CDR3 DNA: TGTGCCAGCAGTTACCTCGACAGGCGGCAGCCCCAGCATTTT.

The J gene is TRBJ1-5, the V gene TRBV25-1; D is perhaps TRBD1 (5 bases). The CDR3 extends over 14 amino acids. Germline V gene data show CDR1 as MGHDK and CDR2 as SYGVNS. Trimming left V 3 bases short and J 5 bases short, with 11 bases between. This chain's CDR3 is CASSEGGGYQPQHF. DNA for the CDR3: TGTGCCAGCAGTGAGGGGGGGGGATATCAGCCCCAGCATTTT.

The chain recombines TRBV20-1 with TRBJ2-2, with 7 bases fitting TRBD1. The CDR3 totals 16 residues. V shed 0 bases, J shed 5 bases, and the junction held 9 bases outside the gene matches. Germline CDR1 reads DFQATT; CDR2 reads SNEGSKA (reference sequence). CDR3 in DNA: TGCAGTGCTAGAGATCGGGGTCTGACAGGGACCGGGGAGCTGTTTTTT. It is translated as CSARDRGLTGTGELFF.

The V call is TRBV5-4, the J call TRBJ2-2; D perhaps matches TRBD1 (6 bases). V lost 2 bases and J lost 6, with 14 bases in between. Germline V gene lookup returns CDR1 SGHNT and CDR2 YYREEE (reference sequence). There are 15 residues in the CDR3. CDR3 DNA: TGTGCCAGCAGCTTCTCGACAGGAAAGGCCGGGGAGCTGTTTTTT. Translation: CASSFSTGKAGELFF.

This clonotype was seen more than once but under ten times. The germline gene is not matched at one end of the junction; a read error may be the cause. This rearrangement joins TRBV2 to TRBJ2-6; perhaps TRBD1 as D (5 bases). Germline V CDR1 and CDR2: SNHLY, FYNNEI. This CDR3 is 16 amino acids long. The CDR3 sequence is CASSEGLLSGANVLTF. The DNA for the CDR3 is TGTGCCAGCAGTGAAGGACTCCTCTCTGGGGCCAATGTCCTGACTTTC.

The table lists this clonotype with many counts. V is TRBV7-2 and J is TRBJ2-5; 15 bases match TRBD2. There are 16 residues in the CDR3. J lost 2 bases, V lost 3 bases, and 1 base had no gene match. Germline V gene lookup returns CDR1 SGHTA and CDR2 FQGNSA. In DNA, the CDR3 is TGTGCCAGCAGCTTCGGACTAGCGGGGGGGCAAGAGACCCAGTACTTC. Amino acid sequence: CASSFGLAGGQETQYF.

This clonotype was detected ten times or more. The genes are TRBV20-1 and TRBJ2-5; D is unresolved. Per the germline V gene, CDR1 is DFQATT and CDR2 is SNEGSKA (reference sequence). This CDR3 has 16 residues. Trimming stripped 6 bases from V and 5 bases from J, with 25 bases between. The CDR3 sequence is CSATTYRTSWKETQYF. CDR3 nucleotides: TGCAGTGCCACGACTTATAGGACCTCCTGGAAGGAGACCCAGTACTTC.

In this sample, this clonotype turned up many times. The rearrangement links TRBV9 to TRBJ2-7; D unclear. The length of the CDR3 is 18 residues. CDR1 and CDR2 (germline): SGDLS, YYNGEE. Deletions cut 0 bases from V and 3 bases from J, with 22 bases between. The CDR3 is CASSVVPRTLGLGYEQYF. In DNA, the CDR3 is TGTGCCAGCAGCGTAGTTCCCCGCACCTTGGGGTTGGGCTACGAGCAGTACTTC.

This sequence joins TRBV25-1 and TRBJ2-5; 7 nucleotides agree with TRBD1. V gave up 4 bases and J gave up 5 bases; unmatched junction bases: 7. The germline V gene has CDR1 MGHDK and CDR2 SYGVNS. The CDR3 has 14 amino acids. DNA of the CDR3: TGTGCCAGCAGTGGACAGGGCTCTAGGGAGACCCAGTACTTC. This gives the protein CASSGQGSRETQYF.

In the case of this clonotype: A much more abundant neighbour one base away suggests this may be a read error. The V call is TRBV7-9, the J call TRBJ2-7; either TRBD1 or TRBD2 may supply D (5 bases each). The V end lost 5 bases, the J end lost 3 bases, and 20 bases lay between the germline ends. Germline V lookup: CDR1 SEHNR, CDR2 FQNEAQ (reference sequence). The CDR3 has 16 residues. The CDR3 sequence: CASSPQGASHYYEQYF. CDR3 DNA sequence: TGTGCCAGCAGCCCACAAGGGGCTAGCCACTACTACGAGCAGTACTTC.

This clonotype was counted many times. This chain connects TRBV5-8 to TRBJ2-5; no clear D. CDR1 and CDR2 (germline): SGHTS, YDEGEE. The CDR3 is made up of 14 amino acids. V lost 0 bases and J 5 bases, leaving 11 bases between the germline ends. This CDR3 is CASSLGTFEETQYF. CDR3 sequence (DNA): TGTGCCAGCAGCTTGGGTACGTTCGAGGAGACCCAGTACTTC. Based on the CDR3 plus reference TRBV5-8 and TRBJ2-5, the full variable domain is EAGVTQSPTHLIKTRGQQATLRCSPISGHTSVYWYQQALGLGLQFLLWYDEGEERNRGNFPPRFSGRQFPNYSSELNVNALELEDSALYLCASSLGTFEETQYFGPGTRLLVL.

This rearrangement joins TRBV20-1 to TRBJ2-7; D ambiguous. CDR3 size: 14 residues. V shed 3 bases and J shed 5 bases, with 17 bases lying between them. In germline, CDR1 is DFQATT, CDR2 SNEGSKA (reference sequence). The CDR3 nucleotides read TGCAGTGCTAGGACGGGTAAGGGTACGGACGAGCAGTACTTC. Translation: CSARTGKGTDEQYF.

On this clonotype itself: One base away lies a much larger clone, so this may be a sequencing read error. The CDR3 protein is CASSSDRSRTEAFF. The CDR3 DNA follows: TGTGCCAGCAGCTCGGACAGAAGTCGCACTGAAGCTTTCTTT. V gene TRBV7-2 combines with J gene TRBJ1-1; tentatively, D is TRBD1 (6 bases). Trimming cost V 4 bases and J 4 bases, with 13 bases left between them. Germline lookup yields CDR1 SGHTA and CDR2 FQGNSA. The CDR3 is 14 amino acids.

The table lists this clonotype with many counts. The chain employs TRBV10-3 and TRBJ1-3, with D maybe TRBD1 (6 bases). Germline CDR1 is ENHRY and CDR2 is SYGVKD. The CDR3 is made up of 14 amino acids. V shed 0 bases and J shed 4 bases, with 7 bases lying between them. As DNA, the CDR3 is TGTGCCATCAGTGAGTCGACAGGAGGAAACACCATATATTTT. It codes for CAISESTGGNTIYF.

The sample holds many counts of this clonotype. The rearrangement uses TRBV5-1 and TRBJ1-2, with D hard to call. The CDR3 contains 15 residues. Germline values: CDR1 SGHRS, CDR2 YFSETQ. The V gene lost 2 bases and the J gene lost 5 bases, with 16 bases spanning the gap. The CDR3: CASSLHQGRRYGYTF. The CDR3 DNA is TGCGCCAGCAGCTTACACCAAGGACGTCGTTATGGCTACACCTTC. The full variable domain, rest sourced from reference TRBV5-1 and TRBJ1-2, is KAGVTQTPRYLIKTRGQQVTLSCSPISGHRSVSWYQQTPGQGLQFLFEYFSETQRNKGNFPGRFSGRQFSNSRSEMNVSTLELGDSALYLCASSLHQGRRYGYTFGSGTRLTVV.

This clonotype has a count of ten or more. The gene calls are TRBV7-9 and TRBJ2-7, with D possibly matching TRBD2 (5 bases). The germline CDR1 and CDR2 sequences are SEHNR and FQNEAQ (reference sequence). The CDR3 is made up of 13 amino acids. Trimming shortened V by 11 bases and J by 0 bases, and 14 bases separated the two germline ends. This CDR3 reads CALLRADSYEQYF. CDR3 nucleotides: TGTGCCCTGCTGCGGGCAGACTCCTACGAGCAGTACTTC.

The chain couples TRBV2 to TRBJ2-1; unclear D gene. Per germline, CDR1 SNHLY and CDR2 FYNNEI. V lost 3 bases and J lost 9, with 3 bases in between. This CDR3 has 10 amino acids. CDR3 nucleotides: TGTGCCAGCAGTGAGGGTGAGCAGTTCTTC. It translates to CASSEGEQFF. The variable domain in full, with the rest retrieved from reference TRBV2 and TRBJ2-1, is EPEVTQTPSHQVTQMGQEVILRCVPISNHLYFYWYRQILGQKVEFLVSFYNNEISEKSEIFDDQFSVERPDGSNFTLKIRSTKLEDSAMYFCASSEGEQFFGPGTRLTVL.

The table lists this clonotype with many counts. This chain joins TRBV29-1 and TRBJ1-2; D is possibly TRBD1 (5 bases). Deletions cut 1 base from V and 4 bases from J, with 22 bases between. The CDR3 extends over 17 amino acids. Germline loops: CDR1 SQVTM, CDR2 ANQGSEA. The CDR3 region is CSVEASDSSRAGYGYTF. CDR3 sequence (DNA): TGCAGCGTTGAAGCGAGCGACAGCTCCCGCGCGGGCTATGGCTACACCTTC.

The rearrangement links TRBV6-2 or TRBV6-3 to TRBJ1-5; D call uncertain. CDR3 length: 14 amino acids. V was shortened by 5 bases and J by 9 bases, with 17 bases between the two germline ends. Germline V lookup: CDR1 MNHEY, CDR2 SVGEGT. The DNA of the CDR3 is TGTGCCAGCAGTCCCGTAGGACTCAATTGGCCCCAGCATTTT. It yields the protein CASSPVGLNWPQHF.

This sequence joins TRBV5-1 and TRBJ1-1; weak D call: TRBD1 (6 bases). The CDR3 runs to 14 residues. V lost 3 bases and J 1 base, leaving 10 bases between the germline ends. The germline V gene encodes CDR1 SGHRS and CDR2 YFSETQ. The CDR3 DNA reads TGCGCCAGCAGCTCCGCGACAGGGAACACTGAAGCTTTCTTT. It specifies CASSSATGNTEAFF.

This sequence joins TRBV7-3 and TRBJ2-7; 8 positions agree with TRBD2. The ends lost 6 bases at V and 2 bases at J; junction bases unmatched: 12. Germline assignment: CDR1 SGHTA and CDR2 FQGTGA. The CDR3 contains 16 residues. In DNA form, the CDR3 reads TGTGCCAGCAGTCGGGACATATCGCGGGGGGCCTACGAGCAGTACTTC. It encodes CASSRDISRGAYEQYF.

This clonotype has ten or more counts. The genes are TRBV12-3 or TRBV12-4 and TRBJ1-1, with a tentative D call TRBD1 (5 bases). The CDR3 sequence is 10 residues long. V lost 8 bases and J 11 bases, leaving 12 bases between the germline ends. CDR3 loop: CASGQGRAFF. The CDR3 DNA is TGTGCCAGCGGGCAGGGTCGCGCTTTCTTT.